Listed below are T cell receptor beta chains from one sample, sequenced in a study of blood T cell repertoires in COVID-19. Clones were read by immunoSEQ multiplex PCR, and TCRdb kept only the in-frame ones, dropping some. The sample has around 300,000 clones, roughly 90% seen once; the top ten hold more than 3%. Specimen: peripheral blood. These receptors were taken from a woman between 50 and 59 years old with active or convalescent COVID-19. Each CDR3 is given with its conserved first and last residue. D genes are given only for firm matches. Expanded clones get a size class; other rows say once, few or many, or leave the size out.

V: TRBV27; D: TRBD2; J: TRBJ2-1; size: NA; length: 16; CDR3: CASSPRGTSGNVEQFF; DNA: TGTGCCAGCAGTCCTCGGGGGACTAGCGGGAATGTTGAGCAGTTCTTC
V: TRBV7-8; D: NA; J: TRBJ2-2; size: NA; length: 17; CDR3: CASRNPDRIWNTGELFF; DNA: TGTGCCAGCAGGAACCCTGACAGGATCTGGAACACCGGGGAGCTGTTTTTT
V: TRBV12-3/TRBV12-4; D: NA; J: TRBJ1-6; size: NA; length: 13; CDR3: CATRDSRNSPLHF; DNA: TGTGCCACCAGAGACAGTAGGAATTCACCCCTCCACTTT
V: TRBV18; D: TRBD2; J: TRBJ2-1; size: NA; length: 14; CDR3: CASSPASGYNEQFF; DNA: TGTGCCAGCTCACCCGCTAGCGGCTACAATGAGCAGTTCTTC
V: TRBV7-2; D: NA; J: TRBJ1-5; size: NA; length: 15; CDR3: CASSSDSLSNQPQHF; DNA: TGTGCCAGCAGCTCGGACTCCTTAAGCAATCAGCCCCAGCATTTT
V: TRBV5-5; D: TRBD1; J: TRBJ2-3; size: NA; length: 16; CDR3: CASSNGQGRGTDTQYF; DNA: TGTGCCAGCAGCAACGGACAGGGTAGGGGCACAGATACGCAGTATTTT
V: TRBV5-4; D: NA; J: TRBJ2-2; size: NA; length: 15; CDR3: CASSLGGWDTGELFF; DNA: TGTGCCAGCAGCTTGGGAGGTTGGGACACCGGGGAGCTGTTTTTT
V: TRBV12-3/TRBV12-4; D: NA; J: TRBJ1-1; size: NA; length: 12; CDR3: CASSNFEAKAFF; DNA: TGTGCCAGCAGCAACTTCGAGGCAAAGGCTTTCTTT
V: TRBV7-3; D: TRBD1; J: TRBJ2-2; size: NA; length: 14; CDR3: CASSGQGAIGELFF; DNA: TGTGCCAGCAGCGGACAGGGGGCTATCGGGGAGCTGTTTTTT
V: TRBV27; D: NA; J: TRBJ1-5; size: NA; length: 15; CDR3: CASSLTGKGNQPQHF; DNA: TGTGCCAGCAGTTTAACAGGGAAAGGGAATCAGCCCCAGCATTTT
V: TRBV7-8; D: NA; J: TRBJ2-1; size: NA; length: 16; CDR3: CASSPQWDFLGSEQFF; DNA: TGTGCCAGCAGCCCTCAATGGGACTTCCTGGGGAGTGAGCAGTTCTTC
V: TRBV19; D: TRBD1; J: TRBJ2-7; size: NA; length: 15; CDR3: CASSRPGQANYEQYF; DNA: TGTGCCAGTAGTAGGCCGGGACAGGCGAACTACGAGCAGTACTTC
V: TRBV4-3; D: NA; J: TRBJ2-2; size: NA; length: 17; CDR3: CASSQDLSVSNTGELFF; DNA: TGCGCCAGCAGCCAAGATTTATCAGTCTCGAACACCGGGGAGCTGTTTTTT
V: TRBV9; D: NA; J: TRBJ2-7; size: few; length: 15; CDR3: CASSVAYPGPYEQYF; DNA: TGTGCCAGCAGCGTAGCTTATCCAGGGCCCTACGAGCAGTACTTC
V: TRBV27; D: NA; J: TRBJ2-7; size: NA; length: 15; CDR3: CASSPSFDRTYEQYF; DNA: TGTGCCAGCAGTCCCTCCTTTGACAGGACCTACGAGCAGTACTTC
V: TRBV7-7; D: TRBD1; J: TRBJ2-7; size: NA; length: 15; CDR3: CASSLGQGADYEQYF; DNA: TGTGCTAGCAGCTTAGGGCAGGGGGCCGACTACGAGCAGTACTTC
V: TRBV30; D: TRBD1; J: TRBJ1-3; size: few; length: 15; CDR3: CAWSLRGGTGNTIYF; DNA: TGTGCCTGGAGCCTTCGAGGGGGCACTGGAAACACCATATATTTT
V: TRBV28; D: NA; J: TRBJ1-1; size: once; length: 14; CDR3: CASSPAGQNTEAFF; DNA: TGTGCCAGCAGTCCGGCTGGACAGAACACTGAAGCTTTCTTT
V: TRBV9; D: NA; J: TRBJ2-5; size: NA; length: 15; CDR3: CASSVVGTSDQTQYF; DNA: TGTGCCAGCAGCGTAGTGGGCACGTCCGATCAGACCCAGTACTTC
V: TRBV28; D: NA; J: TRBJ2-5; size: NA; length: 14; CDR3: CASSLIEGEETQYF; DNA: TGTGCCAGCAGTTTAATTGAAGGGGAAGAGACCCAGTACTTC
V: TRBV15; D: TRBD1; J: TRBJ1-2; size: NA; length: 15; CDR3: CATSRDGQGVNGYTF; DNA: TGTGCCACCAGCAGAGATGGGCAGGGGGTTAATGGCTACACCTTC
V: TRBV3-1/TRBV3-2; D: NA; J: TRBJ2-1; size: NA; length: 13; CDR3: CASKAGRGHEQFF; DNA: TGTGCCAGCAAGGCAGGGCGGGGTCATGAGCAGTTCTTC
V: TRBV28; D: NA; J: TRBJ2-6; size: NA; length: 16; CDR3: CASSLIGVIGANVLTF; DNA: TGTGCCAGCAGTCTCATAGGGGTAATTGGGGCCAACGTCCTGACTTTC
V: TRBV4-1; D: NA; J: TRBJ2-7; size: NA; length: 12; CDR3: CASSPDSYEQYF; DNA: TGCGCCAGCAGTCCGGACAGCTACGAGCAGTACTTC
V: TRBV19; D: NA; J: TRBJ2-3; size: once; length: 15; CDR3: CASSGWAWYTDTQYF; DNA: TGTGCCAGTAGTGGGTGGGCCTGGTACACAGATACGCAGTATTTT
V: TRBV10-3; D: TRBD2; J: TRBJ2-3; size: NA; length: 16; CDR3: CAISESPSGTTDTQYF; DNA: TGTGCCATCAGTGAGTCGCCTAGCGGGACCACAGATACGCAGTATTTT
V: TRBV3-1/TRBV3-2; D: NA; J: TRBJ1-3; size: NA; length: 14; CDR3: CASRGGRPGNTIYF; DNA: TGTGCCTCTAGGGGGGGGAGGCCTGGAAACACCATATATTTT
V: TRBV11-2; D: TRBD2; J: TRBJ2-2; size: NA; length: 17; CDR3: CASSTGLAGGWTGELFF; DNA: TGTGCCAGCAGCACTGGACTAGCGGGAGGGTGGACCGGGGAGCTGTTTTTT
V: TRBV28; D: TRBD1; J: TRBJ1-1; size: NA; length: 19; CDR3: CASRKPLRQGGSTDTEAFF; DNA: TGTGCCAGCAGAAAACCACTCCGACAGGGGGGGAGTACGGACACTGAAGCTTTCTTT
V: TRBV7-2; D: NA; J: TRBJ2-7; size: NA; length: 11; CDR3: CASSLQYEQYF; DNA: TGTGCCAGCAGCTTACAATACGAGCAGTACTTC
V: TRBV18; D: NA; J: TRBJ1-2; size: NA; length: 15; CDR3: CASSPDQRGLSGYTF; DNA: TGTGCCAGCTCACCAGATCAGCGGGGGCTTAGTGGCTACACCTTC
V: TRBV7-9; D: TRBD1; J: TRBJ2-5; size: NA; length: 15; CDR3: CASSLRTGGSETQYF; DNA: TGTGCCAGCAGCTTACGGACAGGGGGCTCAGAGACCCAGTACTTC
V: TRBV11-3; D: NA; J: TRBJ2-2; size: NA; length: 15; CDR3: CASSLEGGKTGELFF; DNA: TGTGCCAGCAGCTTAGAAGGAGGGAAGACCGGGGAGCTGTTTTTT
V: TRBV27; D: TRBD1; J: TRBJ2-7; size: NA; length: 15; CDR3: CASSSRDRVSYEQYF; DNA: TGTGCCAGCAGTTCCCGGGACAGGGTCTCCTACGAGCAGTACTTC
V: TRBV4-3; D: TRBD2; J: TRBJ2-1; size: few; length: 19; CDR3: CASSQDWGLALSSYNEQFF; DNA: TGCGCCAGCAGCCAAGACTGGGGACTAGCGTTGAGCTCCTACAATGAGCAGTTCTTC
V: TRBV3-1/TRBV3-2; D: NA; J: TRBJ2-3; size: NA; length: 13; CDR3: CASSRLSTDTQYF; DNA: TGTGCCAGCAGCCGACTCAGCACAGATACGCAGTATTTT
V: TRBV7-2; D: NA; J: TRBJ1-6; size: few; length: 16; CDR3: CASSWGQGLDNSPLHF; DNA: TGTGCCAGCAGCTGGGGGCAGGGACTAGATAATTCACCCCTCCACTTT
V: TRBV19; D: NA; J: TRBJ1-6; size: NA; length: 14; CDR3: CASSIRGNNSPLHF; DNA: TGTGCCAGTAGTATAAGGGGGAATAATTCACCCCTCCACTTT
V: TRBV19; D: TRBD1; J: TRBJ1-6; size: NA; length: 14; CDR3: CASNRDSYNSPLHF; DNA: TGTGCCAGTAACCGGGACAGCTATAATTCACCCCTCCACTTT
V: TRBV6-6; D: TRBD1; J: TRBJ1-3; size: NA; length: 16; CDR3: CASNPGYPGGGNTIYF; DNA: TGTGCCAGCAACCCAGGTTATCCAGGGGGCGGAAACACCATATATTTT
V: TRBV7-3; D: TRBD1; J: TRBJ1-2; size: once; length: 13; CDR3: CASSLQGAGGYTF; DNA: TGTGCCAGCAGCCTCCAGGGGGCAGGCGGCTACACCTTC
V: TRBV2; D: TRBD1; J: TRBJ2-7; size: NA; length: 15; CDR3: CASRATGESSYEQYF; DNA: TGTGCCAGCAGGGCTACAGGGGAAAGCTCCTACGAGCAGTACTTC
V: TRBV9; D: NA; J: TRBJ2-2; size: NA; length: 15; CDR3: CASSVASRVSGELFF; DNA: TGTGCCAGCAGCGTAGCGTCGAGGGTAAGCGGGGAGCTGTTTTTT
V: TRBV20-1; D: NA; J: TRBJ1-5; size: once; length: 13; CDR3: CSASTDSNQPQHF; DNA: TGCAGTGCTAGTACAGATAGCAATCAGCCCCAGCATTTT
V: TRBV30; D: TRBD1; J: TRBJ2-7; size: NA; length: 15; CDR3: CAWGVGDRPNYEQYF; DNA: TGTGCCTGGGGGGTTGGGGACAGGCCCAACTACGAGCAGTACTTC
V: TRBV30; D: TRBD2; J: TRBJ2-2; size: NA; length: 13; CDR3: CAWSRGGTGELFF; DNA: TGTGCCTGGAGCCGCGGGGGGACCGGGGAGCTGTTTTTT
V: TRBV7-2; D: NA; J: TRBJ1-2; size: NA; length: 15; CDR3: CASSLRLSGDYGYTF; DNA: TGTGCCAGCAGCTTAAGACTCTCCGGGGACTATGGCTACACCTTC
V: TRBV7-6; D: TRBD2; J: TRBJ2-5; size: NA; length: 16; CDR3: CASSLGLAGGQETQYF; DNA: TGTGCCAGCAGCTTGGGACTAGCGGGGGGACAAGAGACCCAGTACTTC
V: TRBV6-2/TRBV6-3; D: TRBD2; J: TRBJ2-3; size: NA; length: 20; CDR3: CASSLPGLAGGLTSTDTQYF; DNA: TGTGCCAGCAGTCTTCCGGGACTAGCGGGGGGGCTTACTAGCACAGATACGCAGTATTTT
V: TRBV7-8; D: NA; J: TRBJ1-1; size: NA; length: 14; CDR3: CASSVGYSNTEAFF; DNA: TGTGCCAGCAGCGTAGGTTACTCGAACACTGAAGCTTTCTTT
V: TRBV7-2; D: NA; J: TRBJ2-7; size: NA; length: 14; CDR3: CASSSRYPGYEQYF; DNA: TGTGCCAGCAGCTCCCGTTATCCGGGGTATGAGCAGTACTTC
V: TRBV27; D: TRBD1; J: TRBJ2-7; size: NA; length: 15; CDR3: CASSLPGQGAGEQYF; DNA: TGTGCCAGCAGTTTGCCGGGACAGGGGGCCGGGGAGCAGTACTTC
V: TRBV7-9; D: TRBD1; J: TRBJ1-4; size: once; length: 14; CDR3: CASSRDRSNEKLFF; DNA: TGTGCCAGCAGCCGGGACAGATCTAATGAAAAACTGTTTTTT